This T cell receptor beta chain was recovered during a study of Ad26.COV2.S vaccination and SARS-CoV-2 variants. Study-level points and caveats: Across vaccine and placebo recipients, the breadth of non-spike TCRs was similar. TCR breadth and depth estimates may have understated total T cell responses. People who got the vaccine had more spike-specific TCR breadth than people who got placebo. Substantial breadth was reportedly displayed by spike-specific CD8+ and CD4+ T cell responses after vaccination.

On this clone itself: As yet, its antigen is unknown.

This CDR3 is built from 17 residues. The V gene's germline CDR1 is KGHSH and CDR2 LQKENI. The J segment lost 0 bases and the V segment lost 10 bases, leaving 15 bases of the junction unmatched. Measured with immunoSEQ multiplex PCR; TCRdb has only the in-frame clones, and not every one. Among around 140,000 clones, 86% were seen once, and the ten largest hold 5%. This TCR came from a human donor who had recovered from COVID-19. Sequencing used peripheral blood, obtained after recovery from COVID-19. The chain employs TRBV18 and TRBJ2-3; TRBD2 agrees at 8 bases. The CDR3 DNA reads TGTGCCACCCAACGTTCAGGGCGGGGGGCTAGCACAGATACGCAGTATTTT. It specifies CATQRSGRGASTDTQYF. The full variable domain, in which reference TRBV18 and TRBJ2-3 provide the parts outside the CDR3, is NAGVMQNPRHLVRRRGQEARLRCSPMKGHSHVYWYRQLPEEGLKFMVYLQKENIIDESGMPKERFSAEFPKEGPSILRIQQVVRGDSAAYFCATQRSGRGASTDTQYFGPGTRLTVL.